Following are 7 T cell receptor beta chains from one sample sequenced in a study of CXCR3-negative and CXCR3-positive naive CD8 T cells. Study-wide results and caveats: More hydrophobic TRB CDR3s occurred in CXCR3-positive than in CXCR3-negative naive cells.

These receptors lack a known antigen. The libraries of TRB cDNA were constructed through 5' RACE using UMI labels. Reprocessing the 5' RACE reads, TCRdb reports a single entry for every CDR3 protein and omits DNA. The clone table shows about 63,000 distinct CDR3 sequences, with the ten largest holding 4% to 5.5%. The material sequenced was naive CXCR3+ CD8+ T cells from blood. Subset noted: CD45RO-CCR7+CD27+CD95- naive CD8+ T cells expressing CXCR3 (TNR3+). These receptors originate from a human donor in good health. Some clones in this sample may be carry-over from other donors' samples.

The chain carries TRBV7-9 and TRBJ2-5; the TCRdb D gene call, TRBD1, has no DNA to confirm it. This CDR3 has 14 amino acids. CDR1 SEHNR and CDR2 FQNEAQ come from the germline V gene (reference sequence). The CDR3 region is CASSLVPGQETQYF.

This chain uses TRBV10-1 with TRBJ2-3; TCRdb picks TRBD1, but there is no DNA to check that call. Germline loops: CDR1 WNHNN, CDR2 SYGVQD (reference sequence). The CDR3 has 15 amino acids. CDR3 region: CASSGDPLYTDTQYF.

CDR3 sequence: CSVRDPASRAQHF. The rearrangement links TRBV29-1 to TRBJ1-5; as DNA is missing, the TRBD1 call by TCRdb cannot be tested. From germline, CDR1 is SQVTM and CDR2 ANQGSEA. The CDR3 spans 13 residues.

The gene calls are TRBV29-1 and TRBJ2-1; TCRdb designates TRBD2, a call that cannot be tested without DNA. Germline V gene lookup returns CDR1 SQVTM and CDR2 ANQGSEA. The CDR3 has 15 residues. This CDR3 reads CSVEDRGGWYNEQFF.

This sequence joins TRBV29-1 and TRBJ1-1; with no DNA, the TCRdb D assignment of TRBD1 cannot be verified. The germline V gene encodes CDR1 SQVTM and CDR2 ANQGSEA. CDR3 length: 13 residues. CDR3 sequence reads: CSSSRGMNTEAFF.

This chain joins TRBV20-1 and TRBJ2-3; TCRdb names TRBD2, which stays unverified in the absence of DNA. Germline V gene sequence: CDR1 DFQATT, CDR2 SNEGSKA (reference sequence). The CDR3 is made up of 16 amino acids. CDR3 sequence: CSGGATSVSSTDTQYF.

The chain is built from TRBV6-5 and TRBJ1-6; lacking DNA, the TRBD1 call made by TCRdb goes unchecked. Germline-derived CDR1 and CDR2 are MNHEY and SVGAGI. The CDR3 extends over 17 amino acids. The chain's CDR3 is CASSYPLRTGYNSPLHF.